This TCR beta chain is from a study of OX40 agonist ivuxolimab in advanced cancers. This table comes from immunoSEQ multiplex PCR, and its TCRdb copy is limited to in-frame clones, with some not included. The sample yields about 30,000 clones, 75% to 95% seen once. This clone has a single count. The germline V gene encodes CDR1 SEHNR and CDR2 FQNEAQ (reference sequence). The CDR3 runs 14 residues. J lost 4 bases, V lost 4 bases, and 1 base had no gene match. The V call is TRBV7-9, the J call TRBJ2-3; 11 bases agree with TRBD2. The sample was CD4+ or CD8+ T cells sorted from blood, taken in a trial of the OX40 agonist ivuxolimab. The receptor was derived from an adult with an advanced solid tumor such as melanoma, head and neck, liver or kidney cancer. The CDR3 nucleotides are TGTGCCAGCAGCTGGACTAGCGGGCCAGATACGCAGTATTTT. This sequence encodes CASSWTSGPDTQYF.